This TCR beta chain was obtained from a study of T cell repertoires in cytomegalovirus infection. The study, taken as a whole, reports: HLA-C-restricted CMV clonotypes gave the most frequent clonotype in two of eight donors.

TCRdb analysed the reads with MiXCR anew, one entry per CDR3 protein. The data show under 600,000 distinct CDR3 sequences, about 15% seen once. This clonotype counts as medium-sized. The antigen remains undetermined. This receptor was identified in a human donor in good health (CMV status not recorded). Some clones in this sample may be carry-over from other donors' samples. The sample consisted of CD8+ T cells from PBMCs.

CDR3 sequence (DNA): TGTGCCAGCAGCCAAGATCGGGGGGGGGGCTCCTACGAGCAGTACTTC. Translated, it gives CASSQDRGGGSYEQYF. This chain joins TRBV4-2 and TRBJ2-7, with 8 bases fitting TRBD2. This CDR3 has 16 residues. After removal of 0 bases from V and 0 bases from J, the junction contained 4 bases not matched to a gene. In germline, CDR1 is LGHNA, CDR2 YNFKEQ.